The 21 T cell receptor beta chains below were found in one sample sequenced in a study of graft-versus-host responses after intestinal transplantation. Method: immunoSEQ multiplex PCR; TCRdb's copy keeps in-frame clones and lacks some. The sample shows tens of thousands of clones, 94% of them seen only once. Their recognized antigens are unknown. The starting material was unstimulated CD8+ T cells sorted from spleen or lymph node cells, obtained before intestinal transplant. These receptors all come from a human donor who received an intestinal transplant.

This clone occurred once. The J gene is TRBJ2-5, the V gene TRBV5-1; TRBD2 aligns across 14 bases. The assigned J gene may be wrong: the sequence end matches TRBJ2-7 better. The length of the CDR3 is 16 residues. Germline-derived CDR1 and CDR2 are SGHRS and YFSETQ. The CDR3 is CASSLGLAGGTYEQYF. The CDR3 DNA is TGCGCCAGCAGCTTGGGACTAGCGGGAGGGACCTACGAGCAGTACTTC.

The V gene is TRBV13, the J gene TRBJ2-5; no reliable D call. Germline CDR1 and CDR2: PRHDT and FYEKMQ (reference sequence). The CDR3 spans 15 residues. The V and J ends lost 2 bases and 0 bases respectively, with 10 bases between them. CDR3 sequence reads: CASSLRPLYQETQYF. In DNA, the CDR3 is TGTGCCAGCAGCTTACGGCCCCTGTACCAAGAGACCCAGTACTTC.

V is TRBV10-3 and J is TRBJ2-1; unclear D gene. Looked up from germline, CDR1 is ENHRY and CDR2 is SYGVKD. The CDR3 loop spans 14 amino acids. Trimming removed 10 bases at V and 0 bases at J, with 13 bases between. The CDR3 region is CATKDLSSYNEQFF. CDR3 in DNA: TGTGCCACCAAGGACCTGAGCTCCTACAATGAGCAGTTCTTC.

The V and J genes are TRBV27 and TRBJ1-1; the D gene is possibly TRBD1 (6 bases). The CDR3 has 14 residues. V lost 1 base to trimming and J lost 10 bases, with 16 bases between them. The germline V gene has CDR1 MNHEY and CDR2 SMNVEV (reference sequence). In DNA form, the CDR3 reads TGTGCCAGCAGTTTATTTCGTGGGGGAGGGGGAGCTTTCTTT. Translating gives CASSLFRGGGGAFF.

J is TRBJ2-3 and V is TRBV7-6; 7 nucleotides match TRBD1. This CDR3 contains 22 residues. The J segment lost 2 bases and the V segment lost 5 bases, leaving 28 bases of the junction unmatched. Germline-derived CDR1 and CDR2 are SGHVS and FNYEAQ. In DNA form, the CDR3 reads TGTGCCAGCAGCGAACGAGCAGGGGGAAGTGTTGGAAGGGGTGGATACACAGATACGCAGTATTTT. Amino acids: CASSERAGGSVGRGGYTDTQYF.

The CDR3 loop is CASSPTPGRTFYGYTF. The CDR3 region has the DNA TGTGCCAGCAGCCCGACTCCGGGACGGACGTTCTATGGCTACACCTTC. This sequence joins TRBV7-9 and TRBJ1-2, with TRBD1 as a possible D gene (5 bases). Germline CDR1 SEHNR, CDR2 FQNEAQ (reference sequence). CDR3 length: 16 amino acids. Trimming took 5 bases from V and 4 from J, leaving 20 bases between them. The full variable domain, in which reference TRBV7-9 and TRBJ1-2 provide the parts outside the CDR3, is DTGVSQNPRHKITKRGQNVTFRCDPISEHNRLYWYRQTLGQGPEFLTYFQNEAQLEKSRLLSDRFSAERPKGSFSTLEIQRTEQGDSAMYLCASSPTPGRTFYGYTFGSGTRLTVV.

This sequence joins TRBV9 and TRBJ2-2, with D possibly matching TRBD2 (6 bases). The CDR3 totals 15 residues. Trimming cost V 0 bases and J 8 bases, with 14 bases left between them. Germline loops: CDR1 SGDLS, CDR2 YYNGEE. The CDR3 loop reads CASSVGDSPGGELFF. In DNA form, the CDR3 reads TGTGCCAGCAGCGTAGGGGACTCCCCGGGAGGGGAGCTGTTTTTT.

V usage is TRBV30 and J usage is TRBJ1-5; D not certain. The length of the CDR3 is 13 residues. Trimming cost V 4 bases and J 0 bases, with 7 bases left between them. Germline loops: CDR1 GTSNPN, CDR2 SVGIG (reference sequence). CDR3 coding DNA: TGTGCCTGGAAGGACGGTAGCAATCAGCCCCAGCATTTT. Its protein is CAWKDGSNQPQHF.

V usage is TRBV11-1 and J usage is TRBJ2-7, with 9 bases matching TRBD2. Trimming at V came to 4 bases and at J to 3 bases, leaving 10 bases not matched to a gene. Germline assignment: CDR1 SGHAT and CDR2 FQDESV (reference sequence). This CDR3 contains 16 residues. Here the CDR3 reads CASSYGRTSEVYEQYF. The CDR3 DNA is TGTGCCAGCAGCTATGGGAGGACTAGCGAGGTCTACGAGCAGTACTTC. The full variable domain, in which reference TRBV11-1 and TRBJ2-7 provide the parts outside the CDR3, is EAEVAQSPRYKITEKSQAVAFWCDPISGHATLYWYRQILGQGPELLVQFQDESVVDDSQLPKDRFSAERLKGVDSTLKIQPAELGDSAMYLCASSYGRTSEVYEQYFGPGTRLTVT.

The chain recombines TRBV15 with TRBJ1-3; TRBD1 matches 8 bases. CDR1 LNHNV and CDR2 YYDKDF come from the germline V gene (reference sequence). The CDR3 length is 15 residues. J lost 3 bases, V lost 3 bases, and 4 bases had no gene match. CDR3 coding DNA: TGTGCCACCAGCAGTGACAGGGGCGGTGGAAACACCATATATTTT. Amino acid sequence: CATSSDRGGGNTIYF.

The V gene is TRBV9, the J gene TRBJ2-3, with TRBD2 matching over 9 bases. The CDR3 length is 15 residues. Germline V gene lookup returns CDR1 SGDLS and CDR2 YYNGEE. The trim removed 2 bases at V and 3 bases at J, leaving 4 bases unmatched. This chain's CDR3 is CASSVSGSITDTQYF. The CDR3 DNA follows: TGTGCCAGCAGCGTTAGCGGGAGTATTACAGATACGCAGTATTTT.

This clone occurred a few times. The CDR3 here is CASMGTVEKLFF. The CDR3 bases are TGTGCCAGTATGGGGACGGTTGAAAAACTGTTTTTT. This chain links TRBV19 with TRBJ1-4; the D gene is possibly TRBD1 (5 bases). The ends were cut back, 7 bases at V and 7 bases at J, with 10 bases in the middle. Per the germline V gene, CDR1 is LNHDA and CDR2 is SQIVND (reference sequence). CDR3 length: 12 amino acids.

This chain uses TRBV6-1 with TRBJ2-6; no definite D call. V lost 4 bases and J lost 0, with 10 bases in between. Germline V gives CDR1 MNHNS, CDR2 SASEGT. The CDR3 loop spans 16 amino acids. CDR3 in amino acids: CASSATHISGANVLTF. CDR3 nucleotide sequence: TGTGCCAGCAGTGCCACCCACATCTCTGGGGCCAACGTCCTGACTTTC.

The chain joins TRBV4-1 to TRBJ2-3; D is ambiguous. The germline gives CDR1 MGHRA, CDR2 YSYEKL. V lost 0 bases to trimming and J lost 4 bases, with 8 bases between them. The CDR3 consists of 14 residues. CDR3 coding DNA: TGCGCCAGCAGCCAAGATTCCTTATCAGATACGCAGTATTTT. Encoded protein: CASSQDSLSDTQYF.

The rearrangement links TRBV28 to TRBJ1-1; D is unclear. Germline V gene sequence: CDR1 MDHEN, CDR2 SYDVKM. V was shortened by 5 bases and J by 4 bases, with 11 bases between the two germline ends. This CDR3 has 13 amino acids. For the CDR3, the DNA is TGTGCCAGCAGTCTTGGACGTGGCACTGAAGCTTTCTTT. This translates into CASSLGRGTEAFF.

This chain connects TRBV15 to TRBJ1-1, with TRBD1 as a possible D gene (5 bases). The CDR3 is 14 amino acids. V was cut by 8 bases and J by 1 base, with 14 bases left in between. Germline loops: CDR1 LNHNV, CDR2 YYDKDF (reference sequence). The CDR3 nucleotides read TGTGCCACCGATCAAGACAGACGGAACACTGAAGCTTTCTTT. Its protein product is CATDQDRRNTEAFF.

V gene TRBV5-5 combines with J gene TRBJ2-5, with D perhaps matching TRBD2 (6 bases). The J call is doubtful: the DNA matches TRBJ2-7 better. This CDR3 region has 13 residues. The germline gives CDR1 SGHKS, CDR2 YYEKEE (reference sequence). CDR3 in amino acids: CASSFGGPYEQYF. The DNA of the CDR3 is TGTGCCAGCAGCTTCGGAGGGCCCTACGAGCAGTACTTC.

The chain recombines TRBV6-5 with TRBJ2-7; a weak D match, TRBD2 (5 bases). The CDR3 contains 16 residues. V was clipped by 0 bases and J by 3 bases, with 15 bases between them. The germline V gene has CDR1 MNHEY and CDR2 SVGAGI. The CDR3 region has the DNA TGTGCCAGCAGTTACTCGAAGGGAGATGGGGACTACGAGCAGTACTTC. This encodes CASSYSKGDGDYEQYF.

The chain carries TRBV7-9 and TRBJ2-1, with TRBD2 matching 7 bases. Germline lookup yields CDR1 SEHNR and CDR2 FQNEAQ (reference sequence). With V trimmed by 3 bases and J by 0 bases, 5 bases remained unmatched. The CDR3 runs to 16 residues. The CDR3 protein is CASSFTSGASYNEQFF. CDR3 DNA: TGTGCCAGCAGCTTTACAAGCGGGGCCTCCTACAATGAGCAGTTCTTC.

The chain combines TRBV27 with TRBJ2-7, with D uncertain. Germline V CDR1 and CDR2: MNHEY, SMNVEV (reference sequence). The length of the CDR3 is 14 residues. V gave up 0 bases and J gave up 2 bases, with 8 bases separating them. The CDR3 loop is CASSLSGNTYEQYF. CDR3 coding DNA: TGTGCCAGCAGTTTATCTGGGAATACCTACGAGCAGTACTTC.

Here the CDR3 reads CASRGLAGGPDTQYF. CDR3 in DNA: TGTGCCAGCAGAGGACTAGCGGGAGGGCCGGATACGCAGTATTTT. J is TRBJ2-3 and V is TRBV6-1; 15 nucleotides align to TRBD2. Trimming removed 6 bases from V and 6 bases from J; junction bases left unmatched: 4. The CDR3 runs 15 residues. In germline, CDR1 is MNHNS, CDR2 SASEGT.